The sample holds many counts of the clone carrying this T cell receptor (beta chain). What it recognizes is unknown. No progression to ophthalmopathy during 18 months of follow-up defined stable disease. Pregnant or lactating patients were excluded, as were those with uncontrolled infection or other autoimmune disease. These data come from a study of T cells in Graves' hyperthyroidism and ophthalmopathy. Study overall: Peripheral blood was obtained at initial diagnosis, preceding any treatment.

Overall study results and limits: Most clonotypes expanded in thyroid above 0.001 were likewise present in blood.

Germline V lookup: CDR1 SNHLY, CDR2 FYNNEI. Between the trimmed V and J ends, which lost 7 bases and 5 bases, there was a span of 8 bases. There are 11 residues in the CDR3. Regions amplified from RNA transcripts were the TCR beta CDR3 regions. In the first-round RT-PCR of the TCR CDR3, the HTBI primer set was used. TCRdb processed the multiplex PCR reads anew with MiXCR; each CDR3 protein has one entry. The sample holds around 800,000 distinct CDR3 sequences; roughly 40% are singletons and the top ten take more than 7%. Input material: blood. This TCR was recovered from a man aged 18 to 29 with Graves' hyperthyroidism. The V gene is TRBV2, the J gene TRBJ1-1; D is perhaps TRBD1 (5 bases). CDR3: CASTQGTEAFF. CDR3 coding DNA: TGTGCCAGCACCCAGGGTACTGAAGCTTTCTTT.